Listed below are T cell receptor beta chains from one sample, sequenced in a study of long-term antiretroviral therapy in people with HIV. The method was immunoSEQ multiplex PCR; TCRdb's version includes in-frame clones alone and lacks a portion of them. Of approximately 15,000 clones listed, approximately 79% are singletons. The material was unsorted PBMCs, obtained 0.1 years after starting antiretroviral therapy. Every receptor here comes from a man aged 18 to 29 with HIV. Each CDR3 is given with its conserved first and last residue. A D gene is named only where the DNA matches it firmly. Only some rows state a clone size, as once, few, many or a class for expanded clones.

CDR3aa	CDR3nt	d_gene	abundance	v_gene	j_gene
CASSEWVSSGDTGELFF	TGTGCCAGCAGTGAATGGGTATCTAGCGGGGACACCGGGGAGCTGTTTTTT	TRBD2	NA	TRBV2	TRBJ2-2
CASSLSHDYTF	TGTGCCAGCAGCTTATCCCATGACTACACCTTC	NA	NA	TRBV7-8	TRBJ1-2
CASSLGGWYGYTF	TGTGCCAGCAGCTTGGGTGGGTGGTATGGCTACACCTTC	NA	NA	TRBV7-9	TRBJ1-2
CASSFISTNYGYTF	TGTGCCAGCAGCTTCATATCTACCAACTATGGCTACACCTTC	NA	NA	TRBV7-9	TRBJ1-2
CASSWTENQPQHF	TGTGCCAGCAGTTGGACGGAGAATCAGCCCCAGCATTTT	NA	few	TRBV27	TRBJ1-5
CASSLSPGSSYNEQFF	TGTGCCAGCAGCTTAAGTCCCGGAAGCTCCTACAATGAGCAGTTCTTC	NA	NA	TRBV7-3	TRBJ2-1
CASRSLAGDPDTQYF	TGTGCCAGCAGATCCTTAGCGGGGGACCCAGATACGCAGTATTTT	TRBD2	NA	TRBV27	TRBJ2-3
CAISESRGGGAYEQYF	TGTGCCATCAGTGAGTCGAGGGGCGGGGGGGCCTACGAGCAGTACTTC	TRBD2	NA	TRBV10-3	TRBJ2-7
CASSHEPGQGRIFEAFF	TGTGCCAGCAGCCATGAGCCGGGACAGGGGAGGATTTTTGAAGCTTTCTTT	TRBD1	few	TRBV9	TRBJ1-1
CASSSTRYGTGDTGELFF	TGTGCCAGCAGCTCGACTAGATACGGGACAGGGGACACCGGGGAGCTGTTTTTT	TRBD1	NA	TRBV7-8	TRBJ2-2
CASSRDDRGGETQYF	TGCGCCAGCAGCCGAGACGACAGGGGAGGGGAGACCCAGTACTTC	NA	NA	TRBV4-1	TRBJ2-5
CASSWAGKTYEQYF	TGTGCCAGCAGTTGGGCAGGAAAGACCTACGAGCAGTACTTC	NA	few	TRBV28	TRBJ2-7
CASSIGREQYF	TGTGCCAGTAGTATAGGAAGGGAGCAGTACTTC	NA	NA	TRBV19	TRBJ2-7
CASSAPGDFSGNTIYF	TGTGCCAGCAGTGCACCCGGGGACTTCTCTGGAAACACCATATATTTT	NA	NA	TRBV25-1	TRBJ1-3
CASSTGEANQPQHF	TGTGCCAGCAGCACAGGGGAGGCCAATCAGCCCCAGCATTTT	TRBD1	NA	TRBV6-5	TRBJ1-5
CASSSSTSGATIAKNIQYF	NA	NA	NA	TRBV27	TRBJ2-4
CASTRGGYGYTF	TGTGCCAGCACCCGGGGAGGCTATGGCTACACCTTC	NA	NA	TRBV28	TRBJ1-2
CASTGAGVSSGNTIYF	TGTGCCAGCACGGGGGCGGGAGTGAGCTCTGGAAACACCATATATTTT	NA	NA	TRBV7-9	TRBJ1-3
CASSPLWGRRGNTIYF	TGTGCCAGCAGCCCCCTCTGGGGGCGTCGTGGAAACACCATATATTTT	NA	NA	TRBV21-1	TRBJ1-3
CASSLASTEAFF	TGTGCCAGCAGCTTAGCCTCCACTGAAGCTTTCTTT	NA	NA	TRBV7-9	TRBJ1-1
CASSPGSYEQYF	TGTGCCAGCAGCCCCGGCTCCTACGAGCAGTACTTC	NA	once	TRBV7-2	TRBJ2-7
CASSAPLGTHRTEAFF	TGTGCCAGCAGCGCCCCTCTTGGGACCCATCGGACTGAAGCTTTCTTT	NA	NA	TRBV9	TRBJ1-1
CASTGGQGHGEKLFF	TGTGCCAGCACCGGGGGACAGGGGCATGGGGAAAAACTGTTTTTT	TRBD1	NA	TRBV2	TRBJ1-4
CASSSPNQPQHF	TGTGCCAGCAGCTCCCCAAATCAGCCCCAGCATTTT	NA	NA	TRBV7-2	TRBJ1-5
CASSLIESADTQYF	TGTGCCAGCAGCTTAATAGAAAGCGCAGATACGCAGTATTTT	NA	NA	TRBV13	TRBJ2-3
CASSLDEEGKLFF	TGTGCCAGCAGTCTAGATGAGGAGGGAAAACTGTTTTTT	NA	NA	TRBV6-6	TRBJ1-4
CSVVVRWSSYNEQFF	TGCAGCGTTGTCGTTAGATGGAGCTCCTACAATGAGCAGTTCTTC	NA	NA	TRBV29-1	TRBJ2-1
CASSYDYNEQFF	TGTGCCAGCAGTTACGACTACAATGAGCAGTTCTTC	NA	NA	TRBV6-6	TRBJ2-1
CASSIDRKSMDTQYF	TGTGCCAGTAGTATAGACAGGAAAAGCATGGATACGCAGTATTTT	NA	NA	TRBV19	TRBJ2-3
CASSLYGRQETQYF	TGTGCCAGCAGCCTCTACGGTCGGCAAGAGACCCAGTACTTC	NA	once	TRBV7-2	TRBJ2-5
CASSLEGQGFIYGYTF	TGTGCCAGCAGCCTAGAGGGACAGGGGTTCATCTATGGCTACACCTTC	TRBD1	NA	TRBV7-6	TRBJ1-2
CASSEIWQVEQYF	TGTGCCAGCAGTGAAATTTGGCAGGTCGAGCAGTACTTC	NA	NA	TRBV6-1	TRBJ2-7
CASSSLAGGTYEQYF	TGTGCCAGCAGTTCTCTAGCGGGAGGGACCTACGAGCAGTACTTC	TRBD2	few	TRBV7-6	TRBJ2-7
CASSLVWRGETQYF	TGTGCCAGCAGCTTAGTGTGGAGGGGAGAGACCCAGTACTTC	NA	NA	TRBV7-2	TRBJ2-5
CASSLEEGGRELNEQFF	TGTGCCAGCAGCTTGGAAGAGGGGGGGCGGGAGCTAAATGAGCAGTTCTTC	NA	NA	TRBV5-5	TRBJ2-1
CASSLTANYGYTF	TGTGCCAGCAGCTTAACAGCTAACTATGGCTACACCTTC	NA	NA	TRBV7-3	TRBJ1-2
CASSLEPHHGYTF	TGTGCCAGCAGCTTGGAGCCTCACCATGGCTACACCTTC	NA	NA	TRBV7-9	TRBJ1-2